Listed here is a single T cell receptor beta chain. The source of the sample is a study of blood T cell repertoires in COVID-19. Looking at the study overall: Acute and convalescent COVID-19 samples came from the United States, Italy and Spain. Nucleic acid was either cDNA or gDNA, and it came from T cells, B-cell-depleted T cells, or PBMCs.

Sequencing used immunoSEQ multiplex PCR; TCRdb keeps in-frame clones, though not all of them. The table includes fewer than 300,000 clones, about nine tenths detected once. Per the germline V gene, CDR1 is SGHRS and CDR2 is YFSETQ. The CDR3 has 15 residues. Trimming cost V 4 bases and J 5 bases; bases outside gene matches: 10. Sample: peripheral blood. The chain recombines TRBV5-1 with TRBJ2-7, with TRBD1 matching over 9 bases. This clonotype originated in a woman under 40 with COVID-19, enrolled during active disease. CDR3 in DNA: TGCGCCAGCAGCCCAATCGGACAGGGGACCCACGAGCAGTACTTC. This gives the protein CASSPIGQGTHEQYF.